Shown below are 11 T cell receptor beta chains from a single sample sequenced in a study of T-cell reconstitution after alpha-beta-depleted transplantation in children. As it was prepared, the TCRbeta library received unique molecular identifiers. TCRdb re-derived calls from the PCR reads in MiXCR, one entry per CDR3 protein. This table has 40,000 to 55,000 distinct CDR3 sequences, about 9% appearing once. This specimen consisted of PBMCs, mostly from graft donor cells, obtained 60 days after TCRalphabeta/CD19-depleted stem cell transplant. All receptors derive from a male patient aged 2-10 years who had a stem cell transplant for chronic granulomatous disease, so the T cells may come from the graft donor.

This chain's CDR3 is CASSLLGPSTPEAFF. CDR3 sequence (DNA): TGTGCCAGCAGCCTGCTGGGGCCTTCGACACCTGAAGCTTTCTTT. The chain links TRBV3-1 to TRBJ1-1; D possibly corresponds to TRBD1 (5 bases). This CDR3 spans 15 amino acids. CDR1 is LGHDT, CDR2 YNNKEL, per germline (reference sequence). V lost 4 bases and J 6 bases, leaving 18 bases between the germline ends.

This clonotype has ten or more counts. This rearrangement joins TRBV27 to TRBJ2-7; perhaps TRBD1 as D (5 bases). The V gene's germline CDR1 is MNHEY and CDR2 SMNVEV (reference sequence). The CDR3 is 12 amino acids. The V end lost 4 bases, the J end lost 2 bases, and 6 bases lay between the germline ends. Here the CDR3 reads CASSWGPYEQYF. CDR3 sequence (DNA): TGTGCCAGCAGTTGGGGCCCCTACGAGCAGTACTTC.

This clonotype was observed a handful of times. The chain links TRBV20-1 to TRBJ2-1; a possible D gene is TRBD1 (7 bases). Trimming pared 6 bases from V and 10 bases from J, leaving 22 bases between. The CDR3 is made up of 14 amino acids. Germline CDR1 DFQATT, CDR2 SNEGSKA (reference sequence). CDR3 loop: CSADAGQPGGEQFF. The DNA for the CDR3 is TGCAGTGCCGACGCGGGACAGCCCGGTGGGGAGCAGTTCTTC.

This clonotype was picked up many times. This chain links TRBV20-1 with TRBJ2-7; no reliable D call. Germline loops: CDR1 DFQATT, CDR2 SNEGSKA (reference sequence). V was pared by 6 bases and J by 3 bases, with 18 bases between. The CDR3 sequence is 14 residues long. In nucleotides, the CDR3 is TGCAGTGCCGAAGACCCGGTCATTTACTACGAGCAGTACTTC. Translation: CSAEDPVIYYEQYF.

This clonotype has at least ten counts. The V gene is TRBV3-1, the J gene TRBJ2-3; 10 bases are a match to TRBD2. V lost 4 bases to trimming and J lost 1 base; unmatched junction nucleotides: 2. The CDR3 is made up of 15 amino acids. Germline CDR1 reads LGHDT; CDR2 reads YNNKEL (reference sequence). The CDR3: CASSLSGRGTDTQYF. The CDR3 DNA is TGTGCCAGCAGCCTGAGCGGGAGGGGCACAGATACGCAGTATTTT.

This clonotype has a count of ten or more. The J gene is TRBJ2-5, the V gene TRBV18; possibly TRBD1 for D (6 bases). The germline V gene encodes CDR1 KGHSH and CDR2 LQKENI. Deletions cut 6 bases from V and 2 bases from J, with 13 bases between. The CDR3 covers 14 residues. The chain's CDR3 is CASSLWTEQETQYF. Here the CDR3 DNA reads TGTGCCAGCTCGCTATGGACAGAACAAGAGACCCAGTACTTC.

This clonotype was detected ten times or more. The chain employs TRBV5-1 and TRBJ1-1, with TRBD1 as a possible D gene (6 bases). The V end lost 7 bases, the J end lost 2 bases, and 12 bases lay between the germline ends. The CDR3 contains 13 residues. CDR1 is SGHRS, CDR2 YFSETQ, per germline. The CDR3 protein is CASSGTLNTEAFF. Here the CDR3 DNA reads TGCGCCAGCTCCGGGACACTAAACACTGAAGCTTTCTTT. Full variable domain (missing parts from reference TRBV5-1 and TRBJ1-1): KAGVTQTPRYLIKTRGQQVTLSCSPISGHRSVSWYQQTPGQGLQFLFEYFSETQRNKGNFPGRFSGRQFSNSRSEMNVSTLELGDSALYLCASSGTLNTEAFFGQGTRLTVV.

The chain links TRBV4-1 to TRBJ1-4, with 7 bases lining up with TRBD1. The ends lost 0 bases at V and 8 bases at J; junction bases unmatched: 9. Germline loops: CDR1 MGHRA, CDR2 YSYEKL. The CDR3 extends over 16 amino acids. CDR3 residues: CASSQDRYRGYEKLFF. The CDR3 nucleotides are TGCGCCAGCAGCCAAGATAGGTACAGGGGTTACGAAAAACTGTTTTTT.

This clonotype was recorded many times. The chain couples TRBV12-3 or TRBV12-4 to TRBJ2-5; the D gene could be TRBD1 or TRBD2 (5 bases each). This CDR3 spans 13 amino acids. The V and J ends lost 3 bases and 5 bases respectively, with 10 bases between them. CDR3 DNA sequence: TGTGCCAGCAGTTTTGAGGGGCTGGAGACCCAGTACTTC. Its protein is CASSFEGLETQYF.

The sample holds many counts of this clonotype. The rearrangement joins TRBV2 to TRBJ1-5, with D unresolved. This CDR3 has 13 residues. The germline V and J ends were trimmed by 6 bases and 6 bases, with 12 bases remaining between them. Germline values: CDR1 SNHLY, CDR2 FYNNEI. Written as DNA, the CDR3 is TGTGCCAGCAGCGAGGACCTGTCTCAGCCCCAGCATTTT. The encoded protein is CASSEDLSQPQHF.

The CDR3 nucleotides are TGCGCCAGCAGCCAACGGTTCCGATCAGCGGGACTAGCGGGAATTACAGCCAAAAACATTCAGTACTTC. This sequence encodes CASSQRFRSAGLAGITAKNIQYF. The J gene is TRBJ2-4, the V gene TRBV4-3, with 13 bases lining up with TRBD2. J gave up 0 bases and V 2 bases, and 19 bases lay outside the gene matches. The CDR3 length is 23 residues. Germline V lookup: CDR1 LGHNA, CDR2 YSLEER.